These 2 T cell receptor beta chains came from one sample sequenced in a study of cytomegalovirus exposure and HLA in healthy donors. Both 60 Vbeta primers and 13 Jbeta primers went into the PCR. Assay: immunoSEQ multiplex PCR; the TCRdb copy retains only in-frame clones and omits some. This table holds about 130,000 clones, roughly four fifths found once. The material sequenced was PBMCs. These receptors all come from a woman aged 60 to 75 in good health and CMV-seropositive.

The chain combines TRBV7-2 with TRBJ2-4, with D possibly being TRBD2 (5 bases). The germline CDR1 and CDR2 sequences are SGHTA and FQGNSA. CDR3 length equals 15 residues. Deletions cut 1 base from V and 4 bases from J, with 11 bases between. As DNA, the CDR3 is TGTGCCAGCAGCTTAGGTCGGGGAACAAAAAACATTCAGTACTTC. Translation: CASSLGRGTKNIQYF.

The chain carries TRBV7-9 and TRBJ2-5; 8 nucleotides align to TRBD2. V lost 4 bases, J lost 2 bases, and 12 bases stayed unmatched. Germline values: CDR1 SEHNR, CDR2 FQNEAQ (reference sequence). This CDR3 comprises 17 residues. The CDR3 region is CASSSLTSGRAQETQYF. As DNA, the CDR3 is TGTGCCAGCAGCTCACTTACTAGCGGAAGGGCGCAAGAGACCCAGTACTTC.